This T cell receptor beta chain is drawn from a study of blood T cell repertoires in COVID-19. Trimming removed 1 base from V and 6 bases from J, with 25 bases in between. Per germline, CDR1 MNHEY and CDR2 SMNVEV (reference sequence). The CDR3 is made up of 19 amino acids. The protocol was immunoSEQ multiplex PCR, while the TCRdb copy is restricted to in-frame clones and leaves out a portion. Of 50,000 to 65,000 clones in the sample, roughly 90% were seen once. The chain uses TRBV27 and TRBJ1-5; D not certain. Sequencing used peripheral blood. The receptor was derived from a man between 70 and 80 years old with acute or convalescent COVID-19. The CDR3 region is CASSLFGLVSQSRVQPQHF. The DNA of the CDR3 is TGTGCCAGCAGTTTATTTGGGTTGGTCAGCCAATCTCGGGTTCAGCCCCAGCATTTT.